This T cell receptor beta chain appears in the sequencing data of a study of OX40 agonist ivuxolimab in advanced cancers. This clone has a single count. The length of the CDR3 is 15 residues. The V gene's germline CDR1 is SNHLY and CDR2 FYNNEI. Trimming pared 4 bases from V and 1 base from J, leaving 13 bases between. Libraries were prepared by immunoSEQ multiplex PCR; TCRdb keeps only in-frame clonotypes and omits some of them. The table records approximately 28,000 clones, 88% of them present only once. V gene TRBV2 combines with J gene TRBJ1-1, with TRBD1 as a possible D gene (5 bases). The sequence was collected from an adult with an advanced solid tumor such as melanoma, head and neck, liver or kidney cancer. This sample comprised CD4+ or CD8+ T cells sorted from blood, obtained in a trial of the OX40 agonist ivuxolimab. The CDR3 DNA reads as TGTGCCAGCAGTGTTTCCGGGGCCTCGAACACTGAAGCTTTCTTT. Its protein is CASSVSGASNTEAFF.